This T cell receptor (beta chain) came from a study of shared clonotypes between healthy human individuals. Study-level information: For every donor, three CD4 naive, three CD4 memory, two CD8 naive and one CD8 memory plates were used. Study-wide results and caveats: Among the subsets, naive ones generally showed larger estimated richness than memory ones.

Tens of thousands of T cell genomes (about 210 ng DNA) went into each sorted-subset replicate. Data came from immunoSEQ multiplex PCR; TCRdb stores just in-frame clones and leaves some out. The data contain hundreds of thousands of clones, 95% to 97% of them singletons. The CDR3 contains 12 residues. Trimming pared 8 bases from V and 10 bases from J, leaving 12 bases between. Germline V gives CDR1 MNHEY, CDR2 SVGAGI. The naive CD8 subset, CD45RO-negative cells positively selected for CCR7, excluded terminally differentiated effector memory CD45RA+ cells. With regard to this clone: Its antigen is currently unknown.

The source of this sequence is a woman between 25 and 40 years old in good health. Sequencing used naive CD8+ T cells sorted from blood. V gene TRBV6-5 combines with J gene TRBJ1-6, with D possibly matching TRBD1 (6 bases). CDR3 residues: CASRTGASPLHF. Here the CDR3 DNA reads TGTGCCAGCCGAACGGGGGCATCACCCCTCCACTTT.